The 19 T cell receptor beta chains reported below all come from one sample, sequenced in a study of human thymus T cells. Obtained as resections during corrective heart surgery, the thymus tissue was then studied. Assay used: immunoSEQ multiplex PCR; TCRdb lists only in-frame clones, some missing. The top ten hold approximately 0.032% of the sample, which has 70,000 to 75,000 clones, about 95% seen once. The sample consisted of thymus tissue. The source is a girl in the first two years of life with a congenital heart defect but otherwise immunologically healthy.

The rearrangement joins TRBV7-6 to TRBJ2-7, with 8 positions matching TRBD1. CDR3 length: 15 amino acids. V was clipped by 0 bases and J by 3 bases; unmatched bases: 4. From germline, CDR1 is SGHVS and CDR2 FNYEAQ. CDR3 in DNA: TGTGCCAGCAGCTTAGCGATGACAGGGGTCTACGAGCAGTACTTC. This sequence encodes CASSLAMTGVYEQYF.

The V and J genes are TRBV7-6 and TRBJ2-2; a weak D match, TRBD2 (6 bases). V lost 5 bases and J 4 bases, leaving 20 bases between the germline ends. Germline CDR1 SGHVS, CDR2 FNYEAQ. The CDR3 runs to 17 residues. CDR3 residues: CASSTPGTGASTGELFF. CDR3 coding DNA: TGTGCCAGCAGCACTCCGGGAACGGGAGCTAGCACCGGGGAGCTGTTTTTT.

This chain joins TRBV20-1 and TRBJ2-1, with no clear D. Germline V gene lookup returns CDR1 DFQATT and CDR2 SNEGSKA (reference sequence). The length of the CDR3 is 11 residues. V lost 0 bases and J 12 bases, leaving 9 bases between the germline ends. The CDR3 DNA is TGCAGTGCTAGAGAAGGGATTGCGCAGTTCTTC. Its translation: CSAREGIAQFF.

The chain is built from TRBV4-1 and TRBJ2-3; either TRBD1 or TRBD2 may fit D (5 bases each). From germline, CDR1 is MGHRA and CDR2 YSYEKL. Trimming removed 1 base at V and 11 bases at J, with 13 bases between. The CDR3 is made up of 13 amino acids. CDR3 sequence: CASSQVVVRGQYF. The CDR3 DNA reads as TGCGCCAGCAGCCAAGTGGTCGTGAGGGGGCAGTATTTT.

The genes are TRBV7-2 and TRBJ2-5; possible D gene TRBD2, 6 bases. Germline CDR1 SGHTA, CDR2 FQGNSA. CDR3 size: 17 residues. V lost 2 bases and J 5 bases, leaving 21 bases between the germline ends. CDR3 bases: TGTGCCAGCAGCTTAAGCGAGGGCGGGGCCGGAACGGAGACCCAGTACTTC. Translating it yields CASSLSEGGAGTETQYF. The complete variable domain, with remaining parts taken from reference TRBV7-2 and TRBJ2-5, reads GAGVSQSPSNKVTEKGKDVELRCDPISGHTALYWYRQSLGQGLEFLIYFQGNSAPDKSGLPSDRFSAERTGGSVSTLTIQRTQQEDSAVYLCASSLSEGGAGTETQYFGPGTRLLVL.

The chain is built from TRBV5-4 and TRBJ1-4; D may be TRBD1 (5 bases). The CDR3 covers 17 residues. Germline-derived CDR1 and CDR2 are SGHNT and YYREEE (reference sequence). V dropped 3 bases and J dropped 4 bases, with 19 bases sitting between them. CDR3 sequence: CASSWTSRDGDNEKLFF. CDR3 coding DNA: TGTGCCAGCAGCTGGACCTCCCGGGACGGGGATAATGAAAAACTGTTTTTT. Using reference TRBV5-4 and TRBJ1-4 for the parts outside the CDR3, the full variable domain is ETGVTQSPTHLIKTRGQQVTLRCSSQSGHNTVSWYQQALGQGPQFIFQYYREEENGRGNFPPRFSGLQFPNYSSELNVNALELDDSALYLCASSWTSRDGDNEKLFFGSGTQLSVL.

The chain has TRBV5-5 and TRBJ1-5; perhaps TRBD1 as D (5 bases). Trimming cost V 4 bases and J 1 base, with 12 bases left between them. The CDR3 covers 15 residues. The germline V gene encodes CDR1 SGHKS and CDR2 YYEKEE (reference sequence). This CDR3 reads CASSLGASSNQPQHF. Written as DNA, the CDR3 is TGTGCCAGCAGCCTTGGGGCGTCAAGCAATCAGCCCCAGCATTTT.

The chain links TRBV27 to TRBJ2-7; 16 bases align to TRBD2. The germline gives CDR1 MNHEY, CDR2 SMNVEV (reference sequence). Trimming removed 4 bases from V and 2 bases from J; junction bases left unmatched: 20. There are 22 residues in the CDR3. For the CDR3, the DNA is TGTGCCAGCAGTTCCACGGGGAACCCGGGACTAGCGGGAGGGCCGGGGCCCTACGAGCAGTACTTC. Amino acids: CASSSTGNPGLAGGPGPYEQYF.

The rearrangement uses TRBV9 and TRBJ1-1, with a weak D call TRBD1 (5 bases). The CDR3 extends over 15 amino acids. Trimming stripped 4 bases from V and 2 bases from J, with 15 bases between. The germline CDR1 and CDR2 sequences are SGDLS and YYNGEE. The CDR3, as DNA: TGTGCCAGCAGCCCCAGGGTCCCTGAAAACACTGAAGCTTTCTTT. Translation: CASSPRVPENTEAFF.

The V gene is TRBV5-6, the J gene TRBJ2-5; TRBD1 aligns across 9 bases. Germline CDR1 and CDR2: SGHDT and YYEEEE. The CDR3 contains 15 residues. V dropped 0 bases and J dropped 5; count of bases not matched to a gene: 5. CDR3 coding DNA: TGTGCCAGCAGCTTGGGGGACAGGGTTCTGGAGACCCAGTACTTC. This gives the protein CASSLGDRVLETQYF.

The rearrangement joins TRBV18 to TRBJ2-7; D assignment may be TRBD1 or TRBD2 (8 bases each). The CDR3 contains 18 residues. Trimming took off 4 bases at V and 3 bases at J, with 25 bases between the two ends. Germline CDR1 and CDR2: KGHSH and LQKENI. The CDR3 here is CASSLGQGLLAEGYEQYF. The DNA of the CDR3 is TGTGCCAGCTCACTCGGACAGGGTTTACTAGCGGAGGGCTACGAGCAGTACTTC.

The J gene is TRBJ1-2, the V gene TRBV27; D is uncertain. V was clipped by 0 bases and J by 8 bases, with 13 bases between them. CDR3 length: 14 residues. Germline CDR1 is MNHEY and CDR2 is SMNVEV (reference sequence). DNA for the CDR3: TGTGCCAGCAGTTTATCCGGGAGGGTAAAGGGCTACACCTTC. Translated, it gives CASSLSGRVKGYTF.

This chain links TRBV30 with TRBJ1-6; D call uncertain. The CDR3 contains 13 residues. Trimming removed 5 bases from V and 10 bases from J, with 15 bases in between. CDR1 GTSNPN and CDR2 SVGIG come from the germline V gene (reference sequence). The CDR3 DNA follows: TGTGCCTGGGGACCCCCCCAGGAGTCACCCCTCCACTTT. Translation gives CAWGPPQESPLHF.

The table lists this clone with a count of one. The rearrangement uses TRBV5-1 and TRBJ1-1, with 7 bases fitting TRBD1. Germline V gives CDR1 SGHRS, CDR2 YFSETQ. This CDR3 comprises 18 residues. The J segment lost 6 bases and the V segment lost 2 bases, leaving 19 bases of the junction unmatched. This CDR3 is CASSFSLDGRQGASEAFF. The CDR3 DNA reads TGCGCCAGCAGCTTCTCCCTAGATGGCCGACAGGGCGCATCTGAAGCTTTCTTT.

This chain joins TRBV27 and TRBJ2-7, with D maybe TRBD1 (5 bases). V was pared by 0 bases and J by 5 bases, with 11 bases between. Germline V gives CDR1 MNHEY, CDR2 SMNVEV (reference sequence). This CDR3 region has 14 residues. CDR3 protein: CASSLSAQDDEQYF. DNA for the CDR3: TGTGCCAGCAGTTTATCGGCACAGGACGACGAGCAGTACTTC.

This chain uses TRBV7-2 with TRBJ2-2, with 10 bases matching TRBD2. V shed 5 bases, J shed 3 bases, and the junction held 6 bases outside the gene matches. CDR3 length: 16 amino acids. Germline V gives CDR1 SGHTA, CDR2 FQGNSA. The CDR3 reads CASSPSGRGYTGELFF. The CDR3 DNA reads TGTGCCAGCAGCCCCAGCGGGAGGGGCTACACCGGGGAGCTGTTTTTT.

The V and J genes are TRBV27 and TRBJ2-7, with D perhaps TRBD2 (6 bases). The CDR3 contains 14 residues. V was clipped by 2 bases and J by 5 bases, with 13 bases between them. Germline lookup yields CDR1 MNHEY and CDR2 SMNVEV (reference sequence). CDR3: CASSLGGLKDEQYF. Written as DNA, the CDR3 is TGTGCCAGCAGTTTAGGGGGACTCAAAGACGAGCAGTACTTC.

The CDR3 DNA follows: TGTGCCAGCAGTCCCCGGCGGGCCGGGGCCTACAATGAGCAGTTCTTC. It codes for CASSPRRAGAYNEQFF. The J gene is TRBJ2-1, the V gene TRBV6-7, with D perhaps TRBD2 (5 bases). TRBV6-7 belongs to the ORF category, with a function that is uncertain. V was cut by 5 bases and J by 2 bases, with 16 bases left in between. There are 16 residues in the CDR3.

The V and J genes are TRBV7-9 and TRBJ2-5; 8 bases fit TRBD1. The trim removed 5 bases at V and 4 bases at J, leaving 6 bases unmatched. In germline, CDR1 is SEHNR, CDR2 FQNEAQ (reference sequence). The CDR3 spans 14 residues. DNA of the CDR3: TGTGCCAGCAGCCAAGACAGGGGCCGAGAGACCCAGTACTTC. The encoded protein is CASSQDRGRETQYF.